A single sample is the source of the 29 T cell receptor beta chains below, sequenced in a study of T cell responses to AZD1222 COVID-19 vaccine. Data came from immunoSEQ multiplex PCR; TCRdb stores just in-frame clones and leaves some out. The table lists tens of thousands of clones, almost 90% of them singletons. Sequenced here: peripheral blood, sampled on day 0 of MenACWY control vaccination. These receptors all stem from an adult in good health.

The gene calls are TRBV20-1 and TRBJ2-3; D call uncertain. This CDR3 is built from 11 residues. Trimming took 7 bases from V and 6 from J, leaving 11 bases between them. Germline V CDR1 and CDR2: DFQATT, SNEGSKA (reference sequence). In DNA, the CDR3 is TGCAGTGTTAGCTACGGCGATACGCAGTATTTT. Translating it yields CSVSYGDTQYF.

The chain links TRBV5-4 to TRBJ2-3; TRBD2 matches 7 bases. J gave up 2 bases and V 3 bases, and 9 bases lay outside the gene matches. Germline V lookup: CDR1 SGHNT, CDR2 YYREEE (reference sequence). There are 16 residues in the CDR3. The CDR3 DNA reads as TGTGCCAGCAGCTACACAACCCGGGGGGACACAGATACGCAGTATTTT. As protein: CASSYTTRGDTDTQYF.

The chain uses TRBV4-2 and TRBJ2-5, with 15 bases matching TRBD2. V shed 1 base, J shed 4 bases, and the junction held 1 base outside the gene matches. The CDR3 contains 16 residues. Germline loops: CDR1 LGHNA, CDR2 YNFKEQ. The CDR3 region has the DNA TGTGCCAGCAGCCAAGGGACTAGCGGGGGGGGAGAGACCCAGTACTTC. As protein: CASSQGTSGGGETQYF.

The rearrangement joins TRBV7-8 to TRBJ1-3, with no clear D. The V and J ends lost 5 bases and 0 bases respectively, with 14 bases between them. The CDR3 covers 16 residues. Looked up from germline, CDR1 is SGHVS and CDR2 is FQNEAQ. CDR3 bases: TGTGCCAGCAGCCCGCGCCCGACAATCTCTGGAAACACCATATATTTT. Amino acid sequence: CASSPRPTISGNTIYF. Variable domain in full (rest from reference TRBV7-8 and TRBJ1-3): GAGVSQSPRYKVAKRGQDVALRCDPISGHVSLFWYQQALGQGPEFLTYFQNEAQLDKSGLPSDRFFAERPEGSVSTLKIQRTQQEDSAVYLCASSPRPTISGNTIYFGEGSWLTVV.

The chain recombines TRBV4-1 with TRBJ2-2; 10 bases fit TRBD2. Trimming cost V 1 base and J 2 bases; bases outside gene matches: 7. Germline V gene sequence: CDR1 MGHRA, CDR2 YSYEKL. The length of the CDR3 is 18 residues. In DNA form, the CDR3 reads TGCGCCAGCAGCCAAGCTCCTAGCGGGGGATATAACACCGGGGAGCTGTTTTTT. It yields the protein CASSQAPSGGYNTGELFF.

The chain links TRBV10-3 to TRBJ2-3; possible D gene TRBD1, 6 bases. The CDR3 is 16 amino acids. Trimming removed 4 bases from V and 0 bases from J, with 14 bases in between. Germline assignment: CDR1 ENHRY and CDR2 SYGVKD. This CDR3 is CAISAQQGASTDTQYF. The CDR3 region has the DNA TGTGCCATCAGTGCCCAACAGGGAGCTAGCACAGATACGCAGTATTTT.

The V gene is TRBV2, the J gene TRBJ1-1; the match to TRBD1 covers 7 bases. Trimming removed 3 bases from V and 5 bases from J; junction bases left unmatched: 12. This CDR3 region has 16 residues. Germline V gene lookup returns CDR1 SNHLY and CDR2 FYNNEI. For the CDR3, the DNA is TGTGCCAGCAGTGATCCGGGGGAGACAGGGAGGACTGAAGCTTTCTTT. This sequence encodes CASSDPGETGRTEAFF.

As regards this clone: Other DNA sequences in the same sample also yield this CDR3. This chain joins TRBV29-1 and TRBJ1-1, with D unresolved. V was cut by 4 bases and J by 0 bases, with 6 bases left in between. The CDR3 is made up of 12 amino acids. CDR1 is SQVTM and CDR2 is ANQGSEA in the germline V gene. This chain's CDR3 is CSVGQLNTEAFF. CDR3 bases: TGCAGCGTTGGGCAGTTGAACACTGAAGCTTTCTTT.

This chain joins TRBV2 and TRBJ1-5; 7 bases align to TRBD1. This CDR3 is 14 amino acids long. V was pared by 7 bases and J by 0 bases, with 3 bases of the junction left unmatched. Germline CDR1 reads SNHLY; CDR2 reads FYNNEI. CDR3 sequence reads: CASTRDSSNQPQHF. CDR3 DNA sequence: TGTGCCAGCACCAGGGACAGTAGCAATCAGCCCCAGCATTTT.

The V gene is TRBV9, the J gene TRBJ2-5; the match to TRBD1 covers 8 bases. The CDR3 covers 14 residues. V lost 2 bases to trimming and J lost 5 bases; unmatched junction nucleotides: 5. Germline V gene data show CDR1 as SGDLS and CDR2 as YYNGEE. The CDR3 nucleotides read TGTGCCAGCAGCGTCGGACAGGGAAGGGAGACCCAGTACTTC. This translates into CASSVGQGRETQYF.

V usage is TRBV5-1 and J usage is TRBJ1-5; D gene ambiguous. Per the germline V gene, CDR1 is SGHRS and CDR2 is YFSETQ. The CDR3 has 14 residues. V was clipped by 0 bases and J by 0 bases, with 4 bases between them. The CDR3 sequence: CASSLEASNQPQHF. CDR3 nucleotide sequence: TGCGCCAGCAGCTTGGAGGCTAGCAATCAGCCCCAGCATTTT.

The chain links TRBV6-5 to TRBJ1-5; 7 bases align to TRBD1. This CDR3 spans 14 amino acids. V was pared by 6 bases and J by 2 bases, with 4 bases of the junction left unmatched. The germline V gene has CDR1 MNHEY and CDR2 SVGAGI. CDR3 amino acids: CASSGDSRNQPQHF. In nucleotides, the CDR3 is TGTGCCAGCAGCGGGGACAGCCGCAATCAGCCCCAGCATTTT.

The rearrangement links TRBV7-2 to TRBJ2-2; a weak D match, TRBD2 (6 bases). In germline, CDR1 is SGHTA, CDR2 FQGNSA. The ends were cut back, 6 bases at V and 7 bases at J, with 15 bases in the middle. The CDR3 contains 14 residues. CDR3 nucleotides: TGTGCCAGCAGGAGGAGGGGAGAAGGCGGGGAGCTGTTTTTT. Protein: CASRRRGEGGELFF.

This sequence joins TRBV5-1 and TRBJ1-1; tentative D call: TRBD1 (6 bases). V was clipped by 4 bases and J by 4 bases, with 17 bases between them. The CDR3 runs to 15 residues. Germline V gives CDR1 SGHRS, CDR2 YFSETQ. DNA of the CDR3: TGCGCCAGCAGCCCACAGGGATCTTCGGGCACTGAAGCTTTCTTT. Encoded protein: CASSPQGSSGTEAFF.

V usage is TRBV7-2 and J usage is TRBJ2-1; D ambiguous. Germline CDR1 is SGHTA and CDR2 is FQGNSA. V was clipped by 6 bases and J by 0 bases, with 12 bases between them. The CDR3 runs 15 residues. The CDR3 DNA follows: TGTGCCAGCAGTAAAGGTTACCTCTCCTACAATGAGCAGTTCTTC. Its translation: CASSKGYLSYNEQFF.

The rearrangement uses TRBV6-5 and TRBJ2-7, with D perhaps matching TRBD1 (5 bases). V was cut by 6 bases and J by 0 bases, with 9 bases left in between. The CDR3 contains 13 residues. CDR1 and CDR2 from the germline V gene are MNHEY and SVGAGI. For the CDR3, the DNA is TGTGCCAGCAGCAGGGCCCCCTCCTACGAGCAGTACTTC. Its protein is CASSRAPSYEQYF.

The chain recombines TRBV5-1 with TRBJ1-4; TRBD1 aligns across 8 bases. This CDR3 has 17 residues. Germline CDR1 is SGHRS and CDR2 is YFSETQ. Unmatched junction bases numbered 7, after V lost 0 bases and J lost 3 bases. The CDR3 DNA reads TGCGCCAGCAGCTTGGGGAACCAGGGGGCTGCTAATGAAAAACTGTTTTTT. Translating it yields CASSLGNQGAANEKLFF.

CDR3 DNA sequence: TGTGCCAGCACCACCGGGGGGAAGGAAAATCAGCCCCAGCATTTT. This translates into CASTTGGKENQPQHF. J is TRBJ1-5 and V is TRBV28, with D possibly TRBD1 on 5 matching bases. This CDR3 spans 15 amino acids. V lost 7 bases to trimming and J lost 4 bases, with 17 bases between them. The germline V gene has CDR1 MDHEN and CDR2 SYDVKM.

The chain joins TRBV10-3 to TRBJ1-2, with 9 bases identical to TRBD1. The CDR3 is 14 amino acids. J lost 3 bases, V lost 8 bases, and 7 bases had no gene match. CDR1 and CDR2 from the germline V gene are ENHRY and SYGVKD. CDR3 sequence: CAISRDREDYGYTF. As DNA, the CDR3 is TGTGCCATCTCCCGGGACAGGGAGGACTATGGCTACACCTTC.

The V gene is TRBV19, the J gene TRBJ2-5; TRBD2 agrees at 9 bases. Germline V CDR1 and CDR2: LNHDA, SQIVND (reference sequence). The J segment lost 1 base and the V segment lost 6 bases, leaving 3 bases of the junction unmatched. CDR3 length: 14 residues. The CDR3 DNA sequence: TGTGCCAGTAGCTTAGCGGGGGTCCAAGAGACCCAGTACTTC. Translated: CASSLAGVQETQYF. The full variable domain, in which reference TRBV19 and TRBJ2-5 provide the parts outside the CDR3, is DGGITQSPKYLFRKEGQNVTLSCEQNLNHDAMYWYRQDPGQGLRLIYYSQIVNDFQKGDIAEGYSVSREKKESFPLTVTSAQKNPTAFYLCASSLAGVQETQYFGPGTRLLVL.

The CDR3 spells CASSSGQGQHEQYF. The CDR3, as DNA: TGTGCCAGCAGCTCAGGACAGGGGCAACACGAGCAGTACTTC. The J gene is TRBJ2-7, the V gene TRBV5-5, with TRBD1 matching 9 bases. The CDR3 extends over 14 amino acids. After removal of 3 bases from V and 5 bases from J, the junction contained 6 bases not matched to a gene. Per germline, CDR1 SGHKS and CDR2 YYEKEE (reference sequence).

Regarding this clone: One end of the junction fails to match germline, which may point to a read error. The chain links TRBV6-4 to TRBJ1-4; D perhaps matches TRBD1 (5 bases). There are 12 residues in the CDR3. The germline gives CDR1 MRHNA, CDR2 SNTAGT. CDR3 DNA sequence: TGTGCCGGACCCGTGGGGGGGACGCTCGGAGATTTT. It is translated as CAGPVGGTLGDF.

V gene TRBV5-1 combines with J gene TRBJ1-1; no clear D. CDR1 and CDR2 from the germline V gene are SGHRS and YFSETQ. V lost 3 bases to trimming and J lost 2 bases, with 2 bases between them. The CDR3 is made up of 11 amino acids. The CDR3 region is CASSSNTEAFF. The CDR3, as DNA: TGCGCCAGCAGCTCAAACACTGAAGCTTTCTTT.

The gene calls are TRBV19 and TRBJ1-2; D is unclear. The V end lost 2 bases, the J end lost 2 bases, and 9 bases lay between the germline ends. This CDR3 spans 14 amino acids. The germline CDR1 and CDR2 sequences are LNHDA and SQIVND (reference sequence). Here the CDR3 DNA reads TGTGCCAGTAGTATAACGGGGATAAACTATGGCTACACCTTC. Protein sequence: CASSITGINYGYTF.

This chain connects TRBV4-3 to TRBJ1-4, with D perhaps matching TRBD1 (5 bases). CDR1 LGHNA and CDR2 YSLEER come from the germline V gene. V shed 4 bases and J shed 0 bases, with 18 bases lying between them. CDR3 length: 18 amino acids. The CDR3 DNA reads as TGCGCCAGCAGCCCCAGGGTGGGGATCGAAACAACTAATGAAAAACTGTTTTTT. This encodes CASSPRVGIETTNEKLFF.

The chain carries TRBV2 and TRBJ2-1; a weak D match, TRBD2 (6 bases). Trimming removed 6 bases at V and 8 bases at J, with 11 bases between. The CDR3 sequence is 12 residues long. CDR1 and CDR2 from the germline V gene are SNHLY and FYNNEI. CDR3 bases: TGTGCCAGCAGGCGGGAAGGGTATGAGCAGTTCTTC. It yields the protein CASRREGYEQFF.

The gene calls are TRBV6-5 and TRBJ1-4; tentative D call: TRBD1 (6 bases). There are 14 residues in the CDR3. Trimming cost V 4 bases and J 6 bases, with 12 bases left between them. Germline assignment: CDR1 MNHEY and CDR2 SVGAGI. In nucleotides, the CDR3 is TGTGCCAGCAGTTTCAGGGGAGATCATGAAAAACTGTTTTTT. Protein product: CASSFRGDHEKLFF.

J is TRBJ1-4 and V is TRBV3-1 (or the pseudogene TRBV3-2), with TRBD1 matching 8 bases. This CDR3 comprises 16 residues. CDR1 and CDR2 (germline): LGHDT, YNNKEL (reference sequence). The J segment lost 5 bases and the V segment lost 4 bases, leaving 9 bases of the junction unmatched. In DNA form, the CDR3 reads TGTGCCAGCAGCCTTACGTTCGGGACAGGCAATGAAAAACTGTTTTTT. Its protein product is CASSLTFGTGNEKLFF.

The rearrangement links TRBV27 to TRBJ2-7; possibly TRBD2 for D (5 bases). CDR3 length equals 14 residues. Germline CDR1 is MNHEY and CDR2 is SMNVEV (reference sequence). V lost 0 bases and J lost 4, with 10 bases in between. The CDR3 nucleotides are TGTGCCAGCAGTTTATCGAGGACTTCTTACGAGCAGTACTTC. Translated: CASSLSRTSYEQYF.